The rows below give T cell receptor beta chains drawn from one sample of a study of cytomegalovirus exposure and HLA in healthy donors. Data came from immunoSEQ multiplex PCR; TCRdb stores just in-frame clones and leaves some out. The data show 150,000 to 200,000 clones, 80% to 85% seen once. The specimen sequenced was PBMCs. The receptors originated from a girl aged 2 to 9 in good health and CMV-seropositive. Both conserved end residues are part of each CDR3. D genes are given only for firm matches. Size values are once, few and many counts, or a class for expanded clones, and some rows have none.

size,J,V,D,DNA,CDR3
NA,TRBJ2-5,TRBV30,TRBD2,TGTGCCTGCACCGAAATAGCGGGAGTGGGGGAGACCCAGTACTTC,CACTEIAGVGETQYF
NA,TRBJ2-3,TRBV28,NA,TGTGCCAGCAGTTTATACCCCCGCGAGAAACTCGAAGCGCAGTATTTT,CASSLYPREKLEAQYF
NA,TRBJ2-2,TRBV19,TRBD2,TGTGCCAGTATGGGGTGGACTAGCGGCAACACCGGGGAGCTGTTTTTT,CASMGWTSGNTGELFF
NA,TRBJ2-2,TRBV5-6,TRBD2,TGTGCCAGCAGCTTGTTTAGCGGGCGGGGAACCGGGGAGCTGTTTTTT,CASSLFSGRGTGELFF
NA,TRBJ2-2,TRBV30,TRBD1,TGTGCCTGGAGAAACTCGGGACAGGTCGGGGCCGGGGAGCTGTTTTTT,CAWRNSGQVGAGELFF
NA,TRBJ2-1,TRBV4-2,TRBD2,TGTGCCAGCAGCCAAGGGACTAGCGGGAGCATGGATGAGCAGTTCTTC,CASSQGTSGSMDEQFF
once,TRBJ2-3,TRBV5-1,TRBD2,TGCGCCAGCAGCCGAGCTAGCGGGAGCTGGATTAGAACAGATACGCAGTATTTT,CASSRASGSWIRTDTQYF
NA,TRBJ2-3,TRBV9,TRBD2,TGTGCCAGCAGCTTGTGGGGGGGAGATACGCAGTATTTT,CASSLWGGDTQYF
NA,TRBJ2-5,TRBV5-1,NA,TGCGCCAGCAGCTTGGACCCACATCAGGGGACCCAGTACTTC,CASSLDPHQGTQYF
NA,TRBJ1-2,TRBV9,NA,TGTGCCAGCAGCGTAGGAAGGGTAATCGGGGAATCCTATGGCTACACCTTC,CASSVGRVIGESYGYTF
NA,TRBJ1-1,TRBV5-1,NA,TGCGCCAGCAGCTTGGTGGGGCAGGGTACTGAAGCTTTCTTT,CASSLVGQGTEAFF
NA,TRBJ1-5,TRBV13,TRBD1,TGTGCCAGCAGCTTAGGTTTTTACAGGGGTGCGAGCAATCAGCCCCAGCATTTT,CASSLGFYRGASNQPQHF
NA,TRBJ2-1,TRBV2,NA,TGTGCCAGCAGTAATCAGGGCGGGATCGGTGAGCAGTTCTTC,CASSNQGGIGEQFF
NA,TRBJ2-2,TRBV6-4,TRBD2,TGTGCCAGCAGTGACGGTGCGGGAGTGGGTACCGGGGAGCTGTTTTTT,CASSDGAGVGTGELFF
once,TRBJ1-2,TRBV30,NA,TGTGCCTGGGGCAATCAGGGTCTGAACACCTTC,CAWGNQGLNTF
once,TRBJ1-1,TRBV6-5,TRBD1,TGTGCCAGCAGTTCCCGGACAGGGGGGAACACTGAAGCTTTCTTT,CASSSRTGGNTEAFF
NA,TRBJ2-5,TRBV5-1,NA,TGCGCCAGCAGCTTGGAGCAGACGGGGGAGACCCAGTACTTC,CASSLEQTGETQYF
NA,TRBJ1-4,TRBV11-2,TRBD1,TGTGCCAGCAGCTTGTCAACAGGGGTTAGTGAAAAACTGTTTTTT,CASSLSTGVSEKLFF
NA,TRBJ2-1,TRBV27,NA,TGTGCCAGCAGCCTCACGGGAAACAATGAGCAGTTCTTC,CASSLTGNNEQFF
NA,TRBJ2-2,TRBV29-1,TRBD2,TGCAGCGGACGATCGGGACTAGCGGGGGATTCGAACACCGGGGAGCTGTTTTTT,CSGRSGLAGDSNTGELFF
NA,TRBJ1-4,TRBV28,NA,TGTGCCAGCAACAGGAATAATGAAAAACTGTTTTTT,CASNRNNEKLFF
NA,TRBJ2-7,TRBV4-1,TRBD1,TGCGCCAGCAGCCAAGAAGGGGGCGCGGCCGAGCAGTACTTC,CASSQEGGAAEQYF
NA,TRBJ1-1,TRBV2,NA,TGTGCCAGCAGTGAAGGTCCGGGGAGAGGAGCTTTCTTT,CASSEGPGRGAFF
NA,TRBJ2-7,TRBV2,TRBD2,TGTGCCAGCAGTGAAGTGGGATGGGCTAGCGGCGAGCAGTACTTC,CASSEVGWASGEQYF
NA,TRBJ1-1,TRBV6-5,NA,TGTGCCAGCAGGGGCCGGCTAAATGAAGCTTTCTTT,CASRGRLNEAFF
NA,TRBJ1-5,TRBV5-1,TRBD1,TGCGCCAGCAGCCTGGGACAGGGGGGTCAGCCCCAGCATTTT,CASSLGQGGQPQHF
NA,TRBJ1-2,TRBV6-5,NA,TGTGCCAGCCAGGGACTGAATAACTATGGCTACACCTTC,CASQGLNNYGYTF
NA,TRBJ2-2,TRBV25-1,TRBD1,TGTGCCAGCAGTGATCCACAGGGGAAGAACACCGGGGAGCTGTTTTTT,CASSDPQGKNTGELFF
NA,TRBJ1-5,TRBV19,TRBD1,TGTGCCAGTACCTCCGGGACAGGGGGGGAACAGCCCCAGCATTTT,CASTSGTGGEQPQHF
NA,TRBJ2-1,TRBV5-1,TRBD2,TGCGCCAGCACAACTAGCGGCAACTACAATGAGCAGTTCTTC,CASTTSGNYNEQFF
NA,TRBJ2-1,TRBV9,TRBD2,TGTGCCAGCAGCCAGACTAGCGGGAGATATAATGAGCAGTTCTTC,CASSQTSGRYNEQFF
once,TRBJ2-2,TRBV4-1,TRBD2,TGCGCCAGCAGCCACCAGCCAGCGGGAGGGAATACCGGGGAGCTGTTTTTT,CASSHQPAGGNTGELFF
NA,TRBJ2-1,TRBV9,TRBD2,TGTGCCAGCAGCGTAGCGGGCGGGAGTGAGCAGTTCTTC,CASSVAGGSEQFF
NA,TRBJ2-2,TRBV19,TRBD2,TGTGCCAGTAATATTCTAGCGGGAGGGCCGAGCACCGGGGAGCTGTTTTTT,CASNILAGGPSTGELFF
NA,TRBJ2-7,TRBV28,TRBD1,TGTGCCAGCAGTCCCAGGGGGCAAGGCTCCTACGAGCAGTACTTC,CASSPRGQGSYEQYF
NA,TRBJ1-5,TRBV7-9,TRBD1,TGTGCCAGCAGCCCCTTACAGGGGGCGGGAAATCAGCCCCAGCATTTT,CASSPLQGAGNQPQHF
few,TRBJ2-5,TRBV5-1,NA,TGCGCCAGCAGCTGGAGGTTATCTCAAGAGACCCAGTACTTC,CASSWRLSQETQYF
NA,TRBJ2-5,TRBV6-1,TRBD1,TGTGCCAGCAGTGCGCGAGGAGGACAGGGAGGAATTCGAGAGACCCAGTACTTC,CASSARGGQGGIRETQYF
NA,TRBJ2-5,TRBV4-1,TRBD1,TGCGCCAGCAGCCAAGGACAGGGGGCTCAAGAGACCCAGTACTTC,CASSQGQGAQETQYF